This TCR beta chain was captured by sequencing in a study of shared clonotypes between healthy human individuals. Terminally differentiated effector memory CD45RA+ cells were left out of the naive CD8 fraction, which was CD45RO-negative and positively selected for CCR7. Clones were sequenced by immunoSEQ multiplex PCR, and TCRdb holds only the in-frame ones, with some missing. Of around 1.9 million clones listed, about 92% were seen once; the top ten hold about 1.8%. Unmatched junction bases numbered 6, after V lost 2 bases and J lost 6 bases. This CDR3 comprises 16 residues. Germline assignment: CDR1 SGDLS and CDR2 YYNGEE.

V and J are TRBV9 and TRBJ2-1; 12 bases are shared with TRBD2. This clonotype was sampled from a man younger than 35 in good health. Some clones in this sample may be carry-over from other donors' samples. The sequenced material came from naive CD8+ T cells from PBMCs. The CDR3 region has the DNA TGTGCCAGCAGCGTTATGACTAGCGGGAGTGGCAATGAGCAGTTCTTC. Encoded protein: CASSVMTSGSGNEQFF.